The entry below describes one T cell receptor beta chain. Its antigen is undetermined. This specimen belongs to a study of cytomegalovirus exposure and HLA in healthy donors. Study background: Across 350 to 500 genotyped donors, 81% landed in the Caucasian-associated ancestry cluster.

Primers: 60 Vbeta forward and 13 Jbeta reverse. Generated by immunoSEQ multiplex PCR, the TCRdb table keeps only in-frame clones and is missing some. This table holds 55,000 to 75,000 clones. Findings and limits, study-wide: Most likely, a cluster of highly shared sequence variants arose as a sequencing artifact. There were about 160 TCR beta chains listed as cytomegalovirus-associated. Most TCR beta V segments were productive about 90% or about 30% of the time in an earlier analysis.

V lost 3 bases and J lost 3, with 5 bases in between. Germline V gene sequence: CDR1 KGHSH, CDR2 LQKENI. The CDR3 contains 12 residues. The origin of this receptor is a woman aged 25-40 years in good health and CMV-seronegative. The J gene is TRBJ2-5, the V gene TRBV18; D call uncertain. Sequenced: PBMCs. For the CDR3, the DNA is TGTGCCAGCTCACCTTACAAAGAGACCCAGTACTTC. Translated: CASSPYKETQYF.